What follows are 8 T cell receptor beta chains derived from one specimen sequenced in a study of control samples from healthy donors and cancer patients. Profiling relied on immunoSEQ multiplex PCR, and the TCRdb table lists in-frame clones only, not all of them. The sample yields 98,000 or so clones, around 89% seen once. Sequences were obtained from blood. The receptor set was obtained from a woman in her seventies in good health.

V usage is TRBV6-6 and J usage is TRBJ2-5; the D is unclear. CDR1 and CDR2 (germline): MNHNY, SVGAGI (reference sequence). The CDR3 totals 12 residues. The ends were cut back, 8 bases at V and 1 base at J, with 8 bases in the middle. The CDR3, as DNA: TGTGCCAGCGGGTGGGGCCAAGAGACCCAGTACTTC. This translates into CASGWGQETQYF.

The chain couples TRBV28 to TRBJ1-1, with TRBD1 matching over 7 bases. The V gene end was trimmed by 5 bases and the J gene end by 9 bases; junction bases not matched to a gene: 6. Germline-derived CDR1 and CDR2 are MDHEN and SYDVKM. CDR3 size: 12 residues. In nucleotides, the CDR3 is TGTGCCAGCAGTGCTCCGGGACAGAAAGCTTTCTTT. Residues: CASSAPGQKAFF.

The V call is TRBV19, the J call TRBJ1-5; D not certain. From germline, CDR1 is LNHDA and CDR2 SQIVND (reference sequence). Deletions cut 5 bases from V and 5 bases from J, with 16 bases between. CDR3 size: 15 residues. CDR3 in amino acids: CASSGGGQPHQPQHF. The CDR3 DNA follows: TGTGCCAGTAGTGGTGGAGGGCAGCCCCATCAGCCCCAGCATTTT.

V is TRBV9 and J is TRBJ1-3; 8 nucleotides line up with TRBD1. V trimming: 4 bases; J trimming: 2 bases; junction bases outside the gene matches: 2. Germline V gene lookup returns CDR1 SGDLS and CDR2 YYNGEE. This CDR3 has 14 residues. CDR3 sequence: CASSSTGAGNTIYF. CDR3 DNA: TGTGCCAGCAGCTCGACAGGGGCTGGAAACACCATATATTTT.

This clone has just one count. The rearrangement uses TRBV6-5 and TRBJ2-5; possible D gene TRBD2, 7 bases. Trimming took 8 bases from V and 5 from J, leaving 18 bases between them. This CDR3 region has 14 residues. Germline V gene data show CDR1 as MNHEY and CDR2 as SVGAGI. The CDR3 loop is CASEGGVGVETQYF. The CDR3 nucleotides read TGTGCCAGCGAGGGGGGGGTAGGAGTGGAGACCCAGTACTTC.

This rearrangement joins TRBV3-1 (or the pseudogene TRBV3-2) to TRBJ2-7, with D possibly matching TRBD2 (7 bases). This CDR3 has 12 amino acids. CDR1 and CDR2 from the germline V gene are LGHDT and YNNKEL (reference sequence). The V end lost 3 bases, the J end lost 6 bases, and 9 bases lay between the germline ends. Here the CDR3 reads CASSHGGLEQYF. The CDR3 coding sequence is TGTGCCAGCAGCCACGGGGGGCTCGAGCAGTACTTC.

CDR3 sequence reads: CASSQGAGGTEAFF. For the CDR3, the DNA is TGTGCCAGCAGCCAAGGTGCGGGGGGGACTGAAGCTTTCTTT. The V and J genes are TRBV3-1 (or the pseudogene TRBV3-2) and TRBJ1-1; TRBD1 is a possible D gene (5 bases). The CDR3 runs to 14 residues. Between the trimmed V and J ends, which lost 1 base and 5 bases, there was a span of 11 bases. Germline V gene sequence: CDR1 LGHDT, CDR2 YNNKEL (reference sequence).

V and J are TRBV18 and TRBJ1-6; D gene ambiguous. This CDR3 has 14 residues. The ends were cut back, 2 bases at V and 8 bases at J, with 10 bases in the middle. Germline CDR1 reads KGHSH; CDR2 reads LQKENI. The CDR3: CASSPGVSDSPLHF. The CDR3 coding sequence is TGTGCCAGCTCACCAGGCGTCTCTGATTCACCCCTCCACTTT.